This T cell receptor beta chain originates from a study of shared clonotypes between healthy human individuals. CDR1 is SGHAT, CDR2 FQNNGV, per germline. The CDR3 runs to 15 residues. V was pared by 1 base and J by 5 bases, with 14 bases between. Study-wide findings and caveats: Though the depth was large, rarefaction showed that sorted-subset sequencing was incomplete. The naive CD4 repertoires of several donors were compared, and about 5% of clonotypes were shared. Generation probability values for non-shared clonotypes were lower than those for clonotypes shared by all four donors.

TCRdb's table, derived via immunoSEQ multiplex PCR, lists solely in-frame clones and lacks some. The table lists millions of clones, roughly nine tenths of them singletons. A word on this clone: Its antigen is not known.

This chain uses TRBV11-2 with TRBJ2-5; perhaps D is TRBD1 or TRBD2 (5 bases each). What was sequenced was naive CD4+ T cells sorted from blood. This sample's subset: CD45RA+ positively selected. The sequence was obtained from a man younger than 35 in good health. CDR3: CASSLVFGAGETQYF. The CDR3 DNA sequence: TGTGCCAGCAGCTTAGTGTTCGGGGCAGGGGAGACCCAGTACTTC. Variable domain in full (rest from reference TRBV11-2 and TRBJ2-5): EAGVAQSPRYKIIEKRQSVAFWCNPISGHATLYWYQQILGQGPKLLIQFQNNGVVDDSQLPKDRFSAERLKGVDSTLKIQPAKLEDSAVYLCASSLVFGAGETQYFGPGTRLLVL.